This T cell receptor (beta chain) was sequenced in a study of spatial heterogeneity in lung cancer (dated by TCRdb to between 2018 and 2020). About the full investigation: Beta-chain transcripts were consistently detected in greater numbers than alpha-chain transcripts, which likely reflects a higher abundance of beta-chain transcripts. The study quantitatively compared TCR alpha and beta repertoires across multiple tumor regions, matched nontumor lung and blood in non-small cell lung cancer. At surgery, over 200 tumor regions, around 67 matched nontumor lung samples and 56 PBMC samples were TCR-sequenced for both alpha and beta chains. In the raw uncorrected reads, each unique combination of TCR and UMI appeared more than ten times on average. TCR repertoire features were related to nonsynonymous mutation counts determined by whole-exome sequencing of tumor tissue. Points the paper makes about the study in general: Ubiquitous expanded tumor TCRs showed up in blood more often at tumor resection than at routine follow-up. Confirming at a functional level the hypothesis that regional TCRs recognize regional mutations was considered to require additional single-cell paired TCR alpha and beta sequencing.

Only a few counts were recorded for this clonotype. It lacks a known antigen. Base qualities are not provided; no much larger clone lies one nucleotide away. Libraries were constructed by 5' RACE. Sequencing relied on a NextSeq 500. To allow correction of PCR and sequencing errors, the TCR library protocol tagged every TCR cDNA molecule with a unique molecular identifier. For the original study's pipeline: TCR identification, UMI-based error correction and CDR3 extraction were performed with Decombinator tools. TCRs above a frequency of 2 per 1,000, corresponding to the top 1% of the tumor frequency distribution, were defined as expanded. Rényi diversity was computed with the R vegan package after subsampling each repertoire 100 times to 5,000 TCRs. CDR3 similarity networks were constructed using string-kernel similarity of amino acid triplets, with links drawn between CDR3s whose pairwise similarity was above 0.82. Using fastp trimming at Q25 and MiXCR clonotype assembly, TCRdb reanalyzed the public sequencing data and kept in-frame beta chains. Each record represents a unique CDR3 protein, reported with the most common genes and DNA among its rows. The V and J calls and clone size come from TCRdb's table, not from the authors' own analysis. Counted in this sample were over 90,000 distinct CDR3 sequences; about 9.4% of them appeared once. In total, the top ten clones hold 6.9% of the sample.

The time point label, read with the paper, signifies: sample taken at primary tumor resection. TCR sequencing used whole RNA extracted from tumor and nontumor lung tissue, or from cryopreserved PBMC samples, without cell sorting. The donors were more than 60 patients from the lung TRACERx cohort who had early-stage, untreated non-small cell lung cancer. A patient was chosen for TCR sequencing only when enough RNA was available from at least two tumor regions. From the cysteine up to the phenylalanine, the CDR3 has a length of 13 residues. Only the CDR3 part of the read is kept: 39 bases, read in frame from the first base. V is pared back by 5 bases and J by 6 bases, with 14 bases lying between the germline termini.

The chain was built from TRBV12-3 or TRBV12-4 and TRBJ2-7, with a weak D call of TRBD2 (5 bases match). This sequence was found in a male donor with early-stage non-small cell lung cancer. Sample: PBMCs, taken at surgery. CDR3 loop: CASSVSLGGEQYF. The nucleotide sequence reads TGTGCCAGCAGTGTGTCCCTAGGAGGCGAGCAGTACTTC.